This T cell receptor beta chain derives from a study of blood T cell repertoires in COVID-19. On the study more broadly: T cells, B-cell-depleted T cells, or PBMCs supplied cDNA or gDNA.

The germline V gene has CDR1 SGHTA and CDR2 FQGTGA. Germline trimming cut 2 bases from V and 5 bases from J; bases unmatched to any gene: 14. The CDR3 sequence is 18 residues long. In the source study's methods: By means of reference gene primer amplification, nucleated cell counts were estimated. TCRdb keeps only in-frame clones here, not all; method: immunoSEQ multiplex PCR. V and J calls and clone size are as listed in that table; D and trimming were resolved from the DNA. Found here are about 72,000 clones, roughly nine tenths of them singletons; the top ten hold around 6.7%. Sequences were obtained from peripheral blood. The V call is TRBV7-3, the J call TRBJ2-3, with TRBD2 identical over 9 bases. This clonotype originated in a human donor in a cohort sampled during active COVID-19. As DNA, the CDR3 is TGTGCCAGCAGCTTATTGAGTCTAGCGGGGCATGATGTAGATACGCAGTATTTT. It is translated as CASSLLSLAGHDVDTQYF.